These 19 T cell receptor beta chains were all obtained from the same sample, sequenced in a study of control samples from healthy donors and cancer patients. Data came from immunoSEQ multiplex PCR; TCRdb stores just in-frame clones and leaves some out. The sample consists of some 73,000 clones, around 94% of them appearing once. The sample consisted of blood. The source is a woman aged 40-49 years in good health.

The CDR3 sequence: CASSYSLFPFSYEQYF. The DNA for the CDR3 is TGTGCCAGCAGTTACTCCCTTTTCCCTTTCTCCTACGAGCAGTACTTC. The chain links TRBV6-5 to TRBJ2-7, with D hard to call. V was shortened by 0 bases and J by 0 bases, with 12 bases between the two germline ends. Germline V gene lookup returns CDR1 MNHEY and CDR2 SVGAGI. The CDR3 loop spans 16 amino acids.

The rearrangement uses TRBV5-6 and TRBJ1-2; no definite D call. V lost 1 base and J 4 bases, leaving 14 bases between the germline ends. This CDR3 spans 15 amino acids. From germline, CDR1 is SGHDT and CDR2 YYEEEE. The CDR3 protein is CASSLSPREGYGYTF. The CDR3 DNA sequence: TGTGCCAGCAGCTTGTCCCCACGGGAGGGCTATGGCTACACCTTC.

The V and J genes are TRBV15 and TRBJ2-2, with D uncertain. From germline, CDR1 is LNHNV and CDR2 YYDKDF (reference sequence). CDR3 size: 14 residues. V lost 1 base and J lost 7, with 10 bases in between. This CDR3 reads CATSRVDVGGELFF. The DNA for the CDR3 is TGTGCCACCAGCAGAGTCGACGTGGGCGGGGAGCTGTTTTTT. Combining the CDR3 with reference TRBV15 and TRBJ2-2 gives the whole variable domain DAMVIQNPRYQVTQFGKPVTLSCSQTLNHNVMYWYQQKSSQAPKLLFHYYDKDFNNEADTPDNFQSRRPNTSFCFLDIRSPGLGDTAMYLCATSRVDVGGELFFGEGSRLTVL.

The gene calls are TRBV7-9 and TRBJ2-2; 7 bases are shared with TRBD2. This CDR3 comprises 15 residues. Germline values: CDR1 SEHNR, CDR2 FQNEAQ (reference sequence). Unmatched junction bases numbered 4, after V lost 5 bases and J lost 1 base. CDR3 in amino acids: CASSPGGGNTGELFF. The CDR3, as DNA: TGTGCCAGCAGCCCAGGCGGGGGGAACACCGGGGAGCTGTTTTTT.

There are a few counts of this clone. This specimen includes other DNA sequences encoding the same CDR3. The chain combines TRBV5-5 with TRBJ1-5; D uncertain. CDR1 and CDR2 (germline): SGHKS, YYEKEE (reference sequence). This CDR3 is built from 13 residues. With 3 bases removed from V and 7 bases from J, the gap between germline ends came to 11 bases. The CDR3 protein is CASSSRGGQPQHF. CDR3 DNA: TGTGCCAGCAGCTCCCGAGGCGGGCAGCCCCAGCATTTT.

The V call is TRBV6-5, the J call TRBJ1-6; D ambiguous. CDR1 is MNHEY, CDR2 SVGAGI, per germline. This CDR3 comprises 13 residues. V lost 2 bases and J lost 8, with 7 bases in between. CDR3 in amino acids: CASSYAGDSPLHF. The CDR3 DNA follows: TGTGCCAGCAGTTACGCCGGGGATTCACCCCTCCACTTT.

The chain recombines TRBV19 with TRBJ1-3; 7 bases match TRBD1. CDR3 length: 16 amino acids. CDR1 is LNHDA and CDR2 is SQIVND in the germline V gene (reference sequence). The J segment lost 0 bases and the V segment lost 1 base, leaving 3 bases of the junction unmatched. Written as DNA, the CDR3 is TGTGCCAGTAGTATAGGGACAGGACGCTCTGGAAACACCATATATTTT. This codes for CASSIGTGRSGNTIYF. The variable domain in full, completed from reference TRBV19 and TRBJ1-3, reads DGGITQSPKYLFRKEGQNVTLSCEQNLNHDAMYWYRQDPGQGLRLIYYSQIVNDFQKGDIAEGYSVSREKKESFPLTVTSAQKNPTAFYLCASSIGTGRSGNTIYFGEGSWLTVV.

This sequence joins TRBV9 and TRBJ2-3, with a weak D call TRBD2 (6 bases). The V and J ends lost 2 bases and 3 bases respectively, with 13 bases between them. From germline, CDR1 is SGDLS and CDR2 YYNGEE. The CDR3 is 15 residues long. CDR3 protein: CASSVGGMGTDTQYF. In DNA, the CDR3 is TGTGCCAGCAGCGTTGGGGGGATGGGGACAGATACGCAGTATTTT. Full variable domain (rest looked up from reference TRBV9 and TRBJ2-3): DSGVTQTPKHLITATGQRVTLRCSPRSGDLSVYWYQQSLDQGLQFLIQYYNGEERAKGNILERFSAQQFPDLHSELNLSSLELGDSALYFCASSVGGMGTDTQYFGPGTRLTVL.

The genes are TRBV6-5 and TRBJ1-2; TRBD1 aligns across 9 bases. Trimming at V came to 2 bases and at J to 6 bases, leaving 1 base not matched to a gene. The CDR3 is made up of 13 amino acids. Germline assignment: CDR1 MNHEY and CDR2 SVGAGI. CDR3 in amino acids: CASSYGTGHGYTF. The CDR3, as DNA: TGTGCCAGCAGTTACGGGACAGGGCATGGCTACACCTTC.

The CDR3 DNA follows: TGTGCCAGCAGCCAAGCCCCTGCGGGGCCCCAGCATTTT. It encodes CASSQAPAGPQHF. This chain joins TRBV4-2 and TRBJ1-5; D gene uncertain. Trimming left V 1 base short and J 9 bases short, with 10 bases between. The CDR3 has 13 residues. Germline V gene data show CDR1 as LGHNA and CDR2 as YNFKEQ.

This rearrangement joins TRBV28 to TRBJ2-5, with D possibly being TRBD1 (5 bases). This CDR3 has 13 amino acids. Germline CDR1 and CDR2: MDHEN and SYDVKM. V gave up 2 bases and J gave up 1 base, with 5 bases separating them. Written as DNA, the CDR3 is TGTGCCAGCAGTTTAAGGGGCCAAGAGACCCAGTACTTC. Its translation is CASSLRGQETQYF. Full variable domain (missing parts from reference TRBV28 and TRBJ2-5): DVKVTQSSRYLVKRTGEKVFLECVQDMDHENMFWYRQDPGLGLRLIYFSYDVKMKEKGDIPEGYSVSREKKERFSLILESASTNQTSMYLCASSLRGQETQYFGPGTRLLVL.

The rearrangement joins TRBV6-5 to TRBJ1-5; a weak D match, TRBD1 (5 bases). This CDR3 has 15 amino acids. The V gene lost 8 bases and the J gene lost 1 base, with 15 bases spanning the gap. Germline loops: CDR1 MNHEY, CDR2 SVGAGI. In nucleotides, the CDR3 is TGTGCCAGCTGCAAAGGGGCTGAGAGCAATCAGCCCCAGCATTTT. Protein: CASCKGAESNQPQHF.

The genes are TRBV19 and TRBJ1-3; 9 bases fit TRBD1. Trimming removed 5 bases from V and 4 bases from J; junction bases left unmatched: 6. The germline CDR1 and CDR2 sequences are LNHDA and SQIVND (reference sequence). CDR3 length: 15 amino acids. In DNA, the CDR3 is TGTGCCAGTAGTTTAACCGGGACAGGGGGAAACACCATATATTTT. It yields the protein CASSLTGTGGNTIYF.

This chain uses TRBV7-6 with TRBJ2-2; 7 nucleotides align to TRBD1. This CDR3 contains 14 residues. In germline, CDR1 is SGHVS, CDR2 FNYEAQ. V was pared by 0 bases and J by 6 bases, with 1 base of the junction left unmatched. The CDR3 sequence is CASSLATGPGELFF. The CDR3 DNA reads as TGTGCCAGCAGCTTAGCGACAGGGCCCGGGGAGCTGTTTTTT.

Here the CDR3 reads CASSSGIETQYF. The CDR3 nucleotides read TGTGCCAGCAGTAGCGGGATAGAGACCCAGTACTTC. The chain links TRBV2 to TRBJ2-5, with TRBD2 matching over 7 bases. Losses at the gene ends were 5 bases for V and 4 bases for J; bases not matched to a gene: 1. The CDR3 is made up of 12 amino acids. CDR1 SNHLY and CDR2 FYNNEI come from the germline V gene. The whole variable domain, filled in from reference TRBV2 and TRBJ2-5, reads EPEVTQTPSHQVTQMGQEVILRCVPISNHLYFYWYRQILGQKVEFLVSFYNNEISEKSEIFDDQFSVERPDGSNFTLKIRSTKLEDSAMYFCASSSGIETQYFGPGTRLLVL.

The chain uses TRBV5-1 and TRBJ1-4; the D is unclear. CDR1 SGHRS and CDR2 YFSETQ come from the germline V gene. The CDR3 runs to 14 residues. Trimming removed 2 bases at V and 3 bases at J, with 8 bases between. CDR3: CASSLFRPNEKLFF. The CDR3 nucleotides read TGCGCCAGCAGCTTATTCCGTCCTAATGAAAAACTGTTTTTT.

Note on this clone: The same CDR3 also results from other DNA sequences found in this sample. V usage is TRBV7-9 and J usage is TRBJ1-2; TRBD1 aligns across 8 bases. The trim removed 5 bases at V and 4 bases at J, leaving 6 bases unmatched. In germline, CDR1 is SEHNR, CDR2 FQNEAQ (reference sequence). The CDR3 has 14 residues. This CDR3 is CASSTRGLGYGYTF. DNA of the CDR3: TGTGCCAGCAGCACCAGGGGGCTCGGCTATGGCTACACCTTC.

The CDR3 loop is CASSTYRDGTYEQYF. As DNA, the CDR3 is TGTGCCAGCAGCACCTACCGGGACGGGACCTACGAGCAGTACTTC. The V call is TRBV7-2, the J call TRBJ2-7; D tentatively fits TRBD1 or TRBD2 (5 bases each). CDR3 size: 15 residues. V lost 5 bases and J lost 2, with 16 bases in between. Germline CDR1 SGHTA, CDR2 FQGNSA.

The rearrangement uses TRBV27 and TRBJ2-3; a weak D match, TRBD2 (7 bases). Germline V gene sequence: CDR1 MNHEY, CDR2 SMNVEV (reference sequence). There are 16 residues in the CDR3. Trimming removed 3 bases from V and 7 bases from J, with 20 bases in between. The CDR3 DNA reads TGTGCCAGCAGTTTTCTAGGGGGAGGGCCACAAAATACGCAGTATTTT. Amino acids: CASSFLGGGPQNTQYF.